These 30 T cell receptor beta chains share one sample of origin, sequenced in a study of healthy donors' naive CD4 and CD8 T cells. A linear amplification protocol produced the TCR libraries from 450 to 500 ng of total RNA. TCRdb re-derived calls from the reads in MiXCR, one entry per CDR3 protein. The repertoire holds approximately 200,000 distinct CDR3 sequences, with 65% to 75% as singletons. Sequencing was done on a sample of naive CD4+ and CD8+ T cells sorted from blood, pooled from several donors. Receptors were obtained from a pool of human donors in good health; the sample pools cells from several healthy donors.

V and J are TRBV19 and TRBJ1-3; D unclear. Germline V lookup: CDR1 LNHDA, CDR2 SQIVND (reference sequence). Between the trimmed V and J ends, which lost 1 base and 1 base, there was a span of 8 bases. The CDR3 runs to 15 residues. For the CDR3, the DNA is TGTGCCAGTAGTATAGCGCCCCTTTCTGGAAACACCATATATTTT. Protein sequence: CASSIAPLSGNTIYF.

This chain connects TRBV29-1 to TRBJ1-2; no definite D call. Germline V lookup: CDR1 SQVTM, CDR2 ANQGSEA. There are 11 residues in the CDR3. Trimming took off 3 bases at V and 8 bases at J, with 10 bases between the two ends. The CDR3 is CSVEGRYGYTF. The CDR3 nucleotides are TGCAGCGTTGAGGGCCGGTACGGCTACACCTTC. The entire variable domain, with the rest obtained from reference TRBV29-1 and TRBJ1-2, is as follows: SAVISQKPSRDICQRGTSLTIQCQVDSQVTMMFWYRQQPGQSLTLIATANQGSEATYESGFVIDKFPISRPNLTFSTLTVSNMSPEDSSIYLCSVEGRYGYTFGSGTRLTVV.

This rearrangement joins TRBV24-1 to TRBJ2-5; the D call may be TRBD1 or TRBD2 (5 bases each). Germline CDR1 KGHDR, CDR2 SFDVKD. The CDR3 contains 15 residues. Trimming left V 3 bases short and J 2 bases short, with 12 bases between. The CDR3 region is CATSDAGTYQETQYF. For the CDR3, the DNA is TGTGCCACCAGTGATGCCGGGACCTATCAAGAGACCCAGTACTTC.

The rearrangement joins TRBV10-3 to TRBJ1-1; D not resolved. V lost 4 bases, J lost 5 bases, and 14 bases lay in between. The germline V gene encodes CDR1 ENHRY and CDR2 SYGVKD. There are 14 residues in the CDR3. CDR3 DNA: TGTGCCATCAGTGGTGCAGCCGAGTTGACTGAAGCTTTCTTT. This gives the protein CAISGAAELTEAFF.

This clonotype was found once. V is TRBV19 and J is TRBJ2-5, with D tentatively TRBD1 (5 bases). The CDR3 extends over 15 amino acids. Germline CDR1 reads LNHDA; CDR2 reads SQIVND (reference sequence). The V gene lost 5 bases and the J gene lost 4 bases, with 17 bases spanning the gap. The CDR3 DNA is TGTGCCAGTAGTTGGGGCAGGGAAATCGGAGAGACCCAGTACTTC. It codes for CASSWGREIGETQYF.

The sample holds a few counts of this clonotype. V gene TRBV6-5 combines with J gene TRBJ1-2; D is unclear. V lost 4 bases and J 6 bases, leaving 9 bases between the germline ends. The germline CDR1 and CDR2 sequences are MNHEY and SVGAGI. The CDR3 runs to 12 residues. The CDR3 sequence is CASSLVGHGYTF. CDR3 coding DNA: TGTGCCAGCAGTTTGGTAGGGCATGGCTACACCTTC.

This clonotype appeared a single time. The chain joins TRBV13 to TRBJ2-1; 7 bases fit TRBD2. The CDR3 has 15 amino acids. V dropped 4 bases and J dropped 7; count of bases not matched to a gene: 10. CDR1 is PRHDT, CDR2 FYEKMQ, per germline (reference sequence). CDR3 loop: CASSYAGTNPNEQFF. CDR3 DNA sequence: TGTGCCAGCAGCTATGCCGGGACTAACCCTAATGAGCAGTTCTTC. Using reference TRBV13 and TRBJ2-1 for the parts outside the CDR3, the full variable domain is AAGVIQSPRHLIKEKRETATLKCYPIPRHDTVYWYQQGPGQDPQFLISFYEKMQSDKGSIPDRFSAQQFSDYHSELNMSSLELGDSALYFCASSYAGTNPNEQFFGPGTRLTVL.

This clonotype was detected once. This sequence joins TRBV30 and TRBJ1-5; no reliable D call. CDR1 GTSNPN and CDR2 SVGIG come from the germline V gene (reference sequence). V was trimmed by 1 base and J by 4 bases, leaving 5 bases between them. The CDR3 length is 12 residues. The CDR3: CAWSGGNQPQHF. CDR3 DNA: TGTGCCTGGAGTGGTGGTAATCAGCCCCAGCATTTT.

The CDR3 is CSVALAGDTDTQYF. In DNA, the CDR3 is TGCAGCGTTGCACTAGCGGGAGACACAGATACGCAGTATTTT. The chain has TRBV29-1 and TRBJ2-3, with TRBD2 matching 11 bases. Unmatched junction bases numbered 2, after V lost 4 bases and J lost 2 bases. Germline V gene sequence: CDR1 SQVTM, CDR2 ANQGSEA. CDR3 length: 14 amino acids.

The chain is built from TRBV5-6 and TRBJ2-7; D gene uncertain. Germline V gene sequence: CDR1 SGHDT, CDR2 YYEEEE. V lost 2 bases and J 0 bases, leaving 12 bases between the germline ends. The CDR3 length is 15 residues. The CDR3 DNA is TGTGCCAGCAGCTTCTCGGGCTATCCCTCCTACGAGCAGTACTTC. It yields the protein CASSFSGYPSYEQYF.

The rearrangement uses TRBV20-1 and TRBJ2-1; 8 bases match TRBD1. V dropped 0 bases and J dropped 4; count of bases not matched to a gene: 8. This CDR3 spans 16 amino acids. The germline CDR1 and CDR2 sequences are DFQATT and SNEGSKA (reference sequence). CDR3 in DNA: TGCAGTGCTAGAGATCCCCGGACAGGGCTATACAATGAGCAGTTCTTC. It yields the protein CSARDPRTGLYNEQFF.

The rearrangement uses TRBV18 and TRBJ2-3; possibly TRBD1 for D (5 bases). V was shortened by 3 bases and J by 4 bases, with 11 bases between the two germline ends. The germline gives CDR1 KGHSH, CDR2 LQKENI. This CDR3 is 14 amino acids long. The CDR3, as DNA: TGTGCCAGCTCACCTCAGGGCATATCAGATACGCAGTATTTT. This translates into CASSPQGISDTQYF.

The genes are TRBV20-1 and TRBJ1-1, with 7 nucleotides matching TRBD1. The V gene end was trimmed by 6 bases and the J gene end by 1 base; junction bases not matched to a gene: 11. There are 15 residues in the CDR3. The germline CDR1 and CDR2 sequences are DFQATT and SNEGSKA (reference sequence). The CDR3: CSATRQGWRNTEAFF. In DNA, the CDR3 is TGCAGTGCGACGCGACAGGGCTGGCGGAACACTGAAGCTTTCTTT.

Comment on this clonotype: The junction differs from germline at one of its ends, possibly a read error. The V gene is TRBV13, the J gene TRBJ1-2; no reliable D call. This CDR3 has 16 residues. The germline V gene has CDR1 PRHDT and CDR2 FYEKMQ (reference sequence). CDR3 sequence reads: CASSLGLTETNYGCTF. The CDR3 DNA follows: TGTGCCAGCAGCTTAGGATTAACAGAAACTAACTATGGCTGCACCTTC.

A word on this clonotype: One end of the junction does not line up with germline, which may come from a read error. This chain links TRBV6-5 with TRBJ1-5; 7 bases align to TRBD1. This CDR3 is 14 amino acids long. The germline gives CDR1 MNHEY, CDR2 SVGAGI. The CDR3 bases are TGTGCCAGCAGAGCCGGGACAGCGAATCAGCCTCAGCATTTT. Translated, it gives CASRAGTANQPQHF.

This rearrangement joins TRBV20-1 to TRBJ2-3; D ambiguous. The germline V and J ends were trimmed by 2 bases and 0 bases, with 6 bases remaining between them. This CDR3 comprises 13 residues. Germline V gene data show CDR1 as DFQATT and CDR2 as SNEGSKA (reference sequence). In DNA, the CDR3 is TGCAGTGCTAGACAAAGAAGCACAGATACGCAGTATTTT. As protein: CSARQRSTDTQYF.

The V and J genes are TRBV29-1 and TRBJ1-2, with D tentatively TRBD1 (5 bases). The CDR3 is made up of 11 amino acids. The ends were cut back, 7 bases at V and 7 bases at J, with 13 bases in the middle. CDR1 is SQVTM, CDR2 ANQGSEA, per germline. The CDR3 bases are TGCAGCGAGGGACCGGATGGTGGCTACACCTTC. Translated: CSEGPDGGYTF.

This chain connects TRBV19 to TRBJ1-1; tentatively, D is TRBD1 (5 bases). V dropped 5 bases and J dropped 5 bases, with 15 bases sitting between them. In germline, CDR1 is LNHDA, CDR2 SQIVND (reference sequence). The CDR3 contains 14 residues. The chain's CDR3 is CASSPRIGGTEAFF. The CDR3 bases are TGTGCCAGTAGTCCTCGGATCGGGGGGACTGAAGCTTTCTTT.

This clonotype has more than one count but fewer than ten. The chain combines TRBV29-1 with TRBJ2-5; D gene uncertain. Trimming stripped 5 bases from V and 3 bases from J, with 19 bases between. The CDR3 runs to 15 residues. Germline V gene lookup returns CDR1 SQVTM and CDR2 ANQGSEA. CDR3 DNA: TGCAGCGTTTTGTATCTCTCAAGGTCCAAAGAGACCCAGTACTTC. Translated: CSVLYLSRSKETQYF.

The chain is built from TRBV12-3 or TRBV12-4 and TRBJ1-2; 8 nucleotides agree with TRBD1. V dropped 7 bases and J dropped 0; count of bases not matched to a gene: 4. The length of the CDR3 is 14 residues. As DNA, the CDR3 is TGTGCCAGCAAGAGGACAGGGACTAACTATGGCTACACCTTC. Its translation: CASKRTGTNYGYTF.

This clonotype was picked up a small number of times. This chain links TRBV29-1 with TRBJ2-2; no reliable D call. The CDR3 is 13 amino acids. Trimming cost V 5 bases and J 3 bases, with 10 bases left between them. Germline loops: CDR1 SQVTM, CDR2 ANQGSEA. CDR3 region: CSVRREDTGELFF. For the CDR3, the DNA is TGCAGCGTTCGGAGAGAGGACACCGGGGAGCTGTTTTTT.

The chain couples TRBV19 to TRBJ2-1; 8 bases are shared with TRBD1. The CDR3 spans 16 residues. V shed 4 bases and J 10 bases; nucleotides not matched to a gene: 15. CDR1 and CDR2 from the germline V gene are LNHDA and SQIVND (reference sequence). CDR3 amino acids: CASSRGGTGTGDEQFF. CDR3 bases: TGTGCCAGTAGTAGAGGAGGGACCGGGACAGGAGACGAGCAGTTCTTC.

The V call is TRBV12-3 or TRBV12-4, the J call TRBJ2-1, with D perhaps matching TRBD2 (5 bases). The CDR3 runs to 12 residues. Trimming stripped 3 bases from V and 9 bases from J, with 9 bases between. The CDR3 is CASSFEGGEQFF. CDR3 bases: TGTGCCAGCAGTTTTGAGGGTGGTGAGCAGTTCTTC.

This chain joins TRBV19 and TRBJ1-1; D is uncertain. Germline V gene lookup returns CDR1 LNHDA and CDR2 SQIVND (reference sequence). The V gene lost 5 bases and the J gene lost 1 base, with 14 bases spanning the gap. The CDR3 runs to 15 residues. The CDR3 here is CASSPPGVGNTEAFF. Written as DNA, the CDR3 is TGTGCCAGTAGTCCCCCCGGGGTGGGGAACACTGAAGCTTTCTTT.

The J gene is TRBJ2-6, the V gene TRBV18; tentatively, D is TRBD1 (5 bases). CDR1 and CDR2 (germline): KGHSH, LQKENI. V lost 4 bases to trimming and J lost 4 bases, with 14 bases between them. CDR3 length: 16 amino acids. The CDR3 nucleotides read TGTGCCAGCTCACAAACCCAAGGGGCCGGGGCCAACGTCCTGACTTTC. This sequence encodes CASSQTQGAGANVLTF.

This clonotype turned up a few times. The chain has TRBV29-1 and TRBJ2-5; D might be TRBD2 (6 bases). Germline V gene sequence: CDR1 SQVTM, CDR2 ANQGSEA. CDR3 length: 14 amino acids. Trimming took 3 bases from V and 7 from J, leaving 18 bases between them. DNA for the CDR3: TGCAGCGTTGACACGGGACTGGGGTTTAGGACCCAGTACTTC. Residues: CSVDTGLGFRTQYF.

The DNA for the CDR3 is TGTGCCAGCAGTTCCTCCGCTCATTTTGTGGAGACCCAGTACTTC. Translation gives CASSSSAHFVETQYF. This sequence joins TRBV28 and TRBJ2-5; D is unresolved. V was cut by 4 bases and J by 5 bases, with 17 bases left in between. The length of the CDR3 is 15 residues. Germline loops: CDR1 MDHEN, CDR2 SYDVKM.

The chain is built from TRBV12-3 or TRBV12-4 and TRBJ1-2, with D possibly being TRBD1 (5 bases). V was clipped by 2 bases and J by 4 bases, with 11 bases between them. This CDR3 is built from 14 residues. The CDR3 nucleotides read TGTGCCAGCAGTTTAAACCCCCAGGGCTATGGCTACACCTTC. Translation gives CASSLNPQGYGYTF.

The chain recombines TRBV20-1 with TRBJ1-2; the D is unclear. The CDR3 length is 16 residues. The germline V gene encodes CDR1 DFQATT and CDR2 SNEGSKA (reference sequence). The V end lost 1 base, the J end lost 7 bases, and 22 bases lay between the germline ends. The CDR3 sequence is CSARVVRASILAGYTF. CDR3 nucleotide sequence: TGCAGTGCTAGAGTTGTACGGGCATCGATCTTAGCTGGCTACACCTTC.

J is TRBJ2-3 and V is TRBV2, with D possibly matching TRBD2 (6 bases). Trimming took off 3 bases at V and 4 bases at J, with 20 bases between the two ends. The CDR3 is 17 amino acids. Germline V CDR1 and CDR2: SNHLY, FYNNEI. The CDR3 region has the DNA TGTGCCAGCAGTGAGGGGGGTAGGGTGAGGTCGTCAGATACGCAGTATTTT. Its protein is CASSEGGRVRSSDTQYF.